The sequence of this TCR beta chain was determined in a study of T cells in Graves' hyperthyroidism and ophthalmopathy. Overall study findings and caveats: Ophthalmopathy could be told apart from stable hyperthyroidism with a 13 V-J model.

Germline CDR1 DFQATT, CDR2 SNEGSKA (reference sequence). CDR3 length: 13 amino acids. Patients were excluded for uncontrolled infection, other autoimmune disease, pregnancy or lactation. Details on this clonotype: Its cognate antigen is unknown. Given a much more abundant clone one base away, this may be a read error.

What was amplified from RNA transcripts were TCR beta CDR3 regions. The primer set for the first-round RT-PCR of the TCR CDR3 was HTBI. A single record per CDR3 protein comes from TCRdb applying MiXCR to the multiplex PCR reads. The sample contains under 400,000 distinct CDR3 sequences, roughly 14% of which appear only once. The sequence derives from a woman between 18 and 29 years old with Graves' hyperthyroidism that later progressed to Graves' ophthalmopathy. Sequencing used blood. The chain recombines TRBV20-1 with TRBJ1-2; D might be TRBD1 (5 bases). As DNA, the CDR3 is TGCAGTGCTAGAGATAGGGACCTTTATGACTACACCTTC. Its protein is CSARDRDLYDYTF.